The source of this TCR beta chain is a study of T cell responses to AZD1222 COVID-19 vaccine. Study-level background: Timing groups of about 4 and about 12 weeks for second doses were pooled. Whole-study results and caveats: In the spike-specific TCR repertoire, nearly half reportedly target unmutated variant regions. An increase in Spike-specific TCR breadth and depth was observed after two AZD1222 doses. Donors were mostly white British, more females; clonal diversity possibly underestimated.

This table comes from immunoSEQ multiplex PCR, and its TCRdb copy is limited to in-frame clones, with some not included. Of approximately 120,000 clones listed, approximately 91% are singletons. With regard to this clone: Its target is unknown.

Trimming removed 8 bases from V and 6 bases from J, with 15 bases in between. This CDR3 is 13 amino acids long. The chain employs TRBV12-3 or TRBV12-4 and TRBJ2-3; TRBD1 is a possible D gene (6 bases). The TCR was taken from an adult in good health. The sequences come from peripheral blood, collected on day 0 of AZD1222 vaccination. CDR3 amino acids: CASGWTVRDTQYF. The CDR3 DNA reads TGTGCCAGCGGTTGGACAGTTCGGGATACGCAGTATTTT.